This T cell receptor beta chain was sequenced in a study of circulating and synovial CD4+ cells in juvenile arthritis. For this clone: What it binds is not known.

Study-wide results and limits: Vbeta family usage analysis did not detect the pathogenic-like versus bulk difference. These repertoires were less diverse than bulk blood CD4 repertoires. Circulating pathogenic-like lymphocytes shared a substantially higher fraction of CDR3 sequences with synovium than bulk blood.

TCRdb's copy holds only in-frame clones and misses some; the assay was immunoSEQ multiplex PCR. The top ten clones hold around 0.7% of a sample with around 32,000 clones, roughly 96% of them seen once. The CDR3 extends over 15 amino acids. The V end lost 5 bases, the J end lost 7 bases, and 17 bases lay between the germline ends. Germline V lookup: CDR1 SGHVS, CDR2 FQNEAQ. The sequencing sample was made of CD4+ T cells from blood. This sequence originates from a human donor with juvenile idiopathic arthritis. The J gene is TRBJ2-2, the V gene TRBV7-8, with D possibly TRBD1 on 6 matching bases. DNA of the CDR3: TGTGCCAGCAGCCTACTGGGGGCGTTGGGCGGGGAGCTGTTTTTT. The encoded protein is CASSLLGALGGELFF.